This T cell receptor (beta chain) was recorded in a study of T cell responses to AZD1222 COVID-19 vaccine. Whole-study findings and limits: Nearly half of the spike-specific TCRs reportedly recognize variant regions that carry no mutations. Increased Spike-specific TCR breadth and depth were observed after two AZD1222 doses.

Clones were read by immunoSEQ multiplex PCR, and TCRdb kept only the in-frame ones, dropping some. The table includes over 150,000 clones, under 95% detected once. Comments on this clone: Its matching antigen is unknown.

Trimming took 3 bases from V and 1 from J, leaving 9 bases between them. From germline, CDR1 is SGHVS and CDR2 FQNEAQ. The CDR3 contains 14 residues. The chain recombines TRBV7-8 with TRBJ1-1; D gene unclear. Material: peripheral blood, obtained 28 days after the second AZD1222 dose. The sequence was collected from an adult who received the AZD1222 COVID-19 vaccine. The DNA of the CDR3 is TGTGCCAGCAGCTTCTTGAAATCGAACACTGAAGCTTTCTTT. Translated, it gives CASSFLKSNTEAFF. The entire variable domain, with the rest obtained from reference TRBV7-8 and TRBJ1-1, is as follows: GAGVSQSPRYKVAKRGQDVALRCDPISGHVSLFWYQQALGQGPEFLTYFQNEAQLDKSGLPSDRFFAERPEGSVSTLKIQRTQQEDSAVYLCASSFLKSNTEAFFGQGTRLTVV.